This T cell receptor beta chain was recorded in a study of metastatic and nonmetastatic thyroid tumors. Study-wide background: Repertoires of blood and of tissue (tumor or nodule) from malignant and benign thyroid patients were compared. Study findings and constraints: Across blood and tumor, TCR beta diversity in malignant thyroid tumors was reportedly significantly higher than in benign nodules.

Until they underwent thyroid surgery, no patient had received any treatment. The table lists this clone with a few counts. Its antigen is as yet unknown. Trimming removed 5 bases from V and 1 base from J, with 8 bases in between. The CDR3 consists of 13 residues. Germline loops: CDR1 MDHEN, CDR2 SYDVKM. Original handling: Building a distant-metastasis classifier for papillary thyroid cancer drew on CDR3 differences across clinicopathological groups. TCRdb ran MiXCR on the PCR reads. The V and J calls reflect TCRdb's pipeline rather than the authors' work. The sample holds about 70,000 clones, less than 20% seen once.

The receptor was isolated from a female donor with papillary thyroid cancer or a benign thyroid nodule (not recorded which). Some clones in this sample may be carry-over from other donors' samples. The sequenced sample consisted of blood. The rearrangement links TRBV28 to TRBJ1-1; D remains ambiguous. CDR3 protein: CASSSPRNTEAFF. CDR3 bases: TGTGCCAGCAGTAGTCCGAGGAACACTGAAGCTTTCTTT.